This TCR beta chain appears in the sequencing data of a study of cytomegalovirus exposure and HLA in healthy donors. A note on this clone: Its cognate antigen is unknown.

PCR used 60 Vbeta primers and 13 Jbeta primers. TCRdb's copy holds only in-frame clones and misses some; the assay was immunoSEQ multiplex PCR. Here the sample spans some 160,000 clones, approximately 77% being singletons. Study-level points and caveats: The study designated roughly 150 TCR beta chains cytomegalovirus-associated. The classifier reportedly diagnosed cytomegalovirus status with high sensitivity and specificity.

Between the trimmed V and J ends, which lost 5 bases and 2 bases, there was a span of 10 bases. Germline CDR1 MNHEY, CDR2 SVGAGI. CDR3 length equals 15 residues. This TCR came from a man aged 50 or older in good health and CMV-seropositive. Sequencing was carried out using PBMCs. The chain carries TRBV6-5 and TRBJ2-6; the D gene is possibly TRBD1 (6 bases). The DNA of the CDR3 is TGTGCCAGCAGTCAGGGGTTCGCTGGGGCCAACGTCCTGACTTTC. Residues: CASSQGFAGANVLTF.